This paragraph reports one T cell receptor beta chain. This clonotype has more than one count but fewer than ten. No cognate antigen has been identified for it. No qualities accompany the bases; no much larger clone lies one base away. The data are from a study of T cells in Graves' hyperthyroidism and ophthalmopathy (dated by TCRdb to the late 2010s). About the study as a whole: Peripheral blood was collected at initial diagnosis, before any treatment. To identify distinguishing TCR V-J signatures, a discovery cohort of 100 patients was used, comprising 40 to 45 with Graves' ophthalmopathy and under 60 with stable Graves' hyperthyroidism. Whether ophthalmopathy could be predicted prospectively was tested in an independent validation cohort made up of fewer than 20 hyperthyroidism patients plus 17 patients who later progressed to ophthalmopathy. The approximately 98 discovery patients were randomly divided into training and test sets at a 7:3 ratio. Thyroid tissue and blood T-cell repertoires from about six Graves' hyperthyroidism patients were also compared in the study. After blood sampling, hyperthyroidism patients were treated with methimazole at a starting dose of 30 mg daily, and ophthalmopathy patients were treated with high-dose intravenous methylprednisolone. According to the paper, TCR Vbeta CDR3 sequencing was carried out on approximately 140 peripheral blood samples, which came from more than 40 ophthalmopathy, approximately 78 hyperthyroidism and some 17 progressor patients. The paper as a whole reports these results and caveats: A 13 V-J signature model separated ophthalmopathy from stable hyperthyroidism, with about 90% sensitivity and roughly 82% specificity in cross-validation and 80%/75% in testing. No statistical method was used to set the sample size in advance, and investigators knew the group allocation. In validation, the model predicted progression to ophthalmopathy with 60% to 71% sensitivity and about 72% specificity, a median of 6.5 months before onset. Most expanded thyroid clonotypes (frequency above 0.001) were also found in blood, which suggests that blood repertoires may mirror thyroid immune responses.

Graves' hyperthyroidism was defined as stable when no progression to ophthalmopathy occurred over 18 months of follow-up. Hyperthyroidism patients were aged 18 to 65 years and newly diagnosed, with disease duration of less than 2 months. Exclusion was applied to patients with uncontrolled infections, other autoimmune diseases, pregnancy or lactation. Diagnoses relied on clinical symptoms, serum thyroxine and TRAb, thyroid ultrasound and orbital computed tomography. PBMCs were isolated from 7.5 to 10 ml of fresh peripheral blood by Ficoll-Paque density gradient centrifugation. Trizol reagent was used to extract total RNA, and RNA quality was then checked on an Agilent 2100 Bioanalyzer. TCR beta CDR3 regions were amplified from RNA transcripts. A first-round RT-PCR of the TCR CDR3 used the HTBI primer set with the Qiagen OneStep RT-PCR kit. A second multiplex PCR round built the libraries, followed by size selection and purification. Sequencing of the libraries was done on an Illumina HiSeq2000 using paired-end 100 bp reads. On the study's bioinformatics: SOAPnuke was used to process the raw data, with reads discarded if the reads contained adapters or uncalled bases, had a mean Phred below 15, or lacked an exact constant-primer or identifier match. COPE v1.2.5 was used to merge the high-quality paired reads, and each unique nucleotide sequence was defined as a clonotype. Clonotypes were aligned to IMGT TRBV, TRBD and TRBJ reference segments using MiTCR v1.1. Analysis was restricted to V-J combinations with a frequency above 0.0001, which covered roughly 99% of repertoires. A TCS score was defined as the ratio of F50 (clonal expansion) to E x V (chaos), with BLOSUM62-based TCRdist applied between CDR3 peptides within each V-J. Welch's t-statistics and random forest reduced some 510 V-J features to 13, which were used in a naive Bayes classifier (R e1071). Thyroid-blood repertoire similarity was quantified with the Morisita-Horn index. Using fastp trimming at Q25 and MiXCR clonotype assembly, TCRdb reanalyzed the public sequencing data and kept in-frame beta chains. Under each unique CDR3 protein, matching rows form one entry showing the most common genes and DNA. It is TCRdb's table, rather than the study itself, that gives the V and J calls and clone size. This sample holds hundreds of thousands of distinct CDR3 sequences; 35% to 40% were observed only once. The ten largest clones capture more than 7% of the sample.

Trimming leaves V shorter by 4 bases and J shorter by 2 bases, with the junction holding 4 bases beyond the gene matches. The CDR3 covers 13 residues, taking in both the cysteine and the phenylalanine. This entry keeps only the CDR3 DNA: 39 bases, framed from base 1. CDR1 and CDR2, looked up from the germline V gene (reference sequence), are DFQATT and SNEGSKA. The chain uses TRBV20-1 and TRBJ2-5; the central 7 bases match TRBD2. This TCR was recovered from a man between 18 and 35 years old with Graves' hyperthyroidism. The sequencing sample was made of blood. The CDR3 amino acid sequence is: CSAMGLPQETQYF. The DNA is TGCAGTGCTATGGGACTACCTCAAGAGACCCAGTACTTC.